This T cell receptor beta chain is drawn from a study of cytomegalovirus exposure and HLA in healthy donors. In the case of this clone: Antigen: not known.

Findings and limits, study-wide: The productive fraction for most TCR beta V segments was about 90% or about 30% in an earlier analysis. Later analysis identified several of the most significant clusters that appeared linked to common viral pathogens. Looking again later, the authors saw that most CMV-associated TCR beta chains seemed HLA-restricted. Follow-up analysis found HLA locus-dependent TCR association rates, highest for DRB1 and lowest for HLA-C.

The PCR used 60 Vbeta and 13 Jbeta primers. The method was immunoSEQ multiplex PCR; TCRdb's version includes in-frame clones alone and lacks a portion of them. This table has about 180,000 clones, 77% appearing once. The sample consisted of PBMCs. This receptor was taken from a man between 18 and 29 years old in good health and CMV-seronegative.

This chain's CDR3 is CASSEGGSQGDEQYF. As DNA, the CDR3 is TGTGCCAGCAGTGAGGGTGGTAGTCAGGGGGACGAGCAGTACTTC. The rearrangement links TRBV2 to TRBJ2-7; the match to TRBD1 covers 7 bases. The CDR3 runs to 15 residues. CDR1 SNHLY and CDR2 FYNNEI come from the germline V gene. J gave up 5 bases and V 3 bases, and 10 bases lay outside the gene matches.